The table lists the clone carrying this T cell receptor beta chain with a few counts. The antigen is not known. The CDR3 runs 15 residues. The trim removed 7 bases at V and 2 bases at J, leaving 11 bases unmatched. Germline V gene sequence: CDR1 MNHNS, CDR2 SASEGT. This record belongs to a study of graft-versus-host responses after intestinal transplantation. Study background: All recipients got anti-thymocyte globulin induction, then tacrolimus and steroids for roughly 3 years.

General study points: Marrow from the recipient contained GvH clones, some of which had appeared first in ileum or blood. Levels of circulating GvH clones at their peak were associated with early post-transplant HvG declines.

Measured with immunoSEQ multiplex PCR; TCRdb has only the in-frame clones, and not every one. In the table there are 20,000 to 30,000 clones, 70% to 90% of which are singletons. This TCR was sampled from a human patient who received an intestinal transplant, so some T cells may come from the graft donor. The chain links TRBV6-1 to TRBJ2-7, with 7 bases that match TRBD1. This specimen consisted of PBMCs, obtained approximately 29 days after intestinal transplant. CDR3 region: CASTPYGRGPYEQYF. The CDR3 DNA reads TGTGCCAGCACCCCGTACGGAAGGGGGCCCTACGAGCAGTACTTC.